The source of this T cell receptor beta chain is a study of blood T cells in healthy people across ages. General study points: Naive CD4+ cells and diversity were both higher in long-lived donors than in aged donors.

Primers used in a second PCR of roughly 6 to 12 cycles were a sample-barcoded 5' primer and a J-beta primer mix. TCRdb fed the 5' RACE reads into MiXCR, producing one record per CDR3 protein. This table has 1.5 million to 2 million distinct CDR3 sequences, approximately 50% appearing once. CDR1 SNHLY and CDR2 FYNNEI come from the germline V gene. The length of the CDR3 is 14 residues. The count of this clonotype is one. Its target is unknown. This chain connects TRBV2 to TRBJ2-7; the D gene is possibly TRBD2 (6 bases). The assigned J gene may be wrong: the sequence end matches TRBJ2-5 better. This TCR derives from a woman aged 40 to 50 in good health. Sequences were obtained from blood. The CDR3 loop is CASGLGGNRETQYF. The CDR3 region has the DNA TGTGCCAGCGGCCTGGGGGGAAATCGAGAGACCCAGTACTTC.